This T cell receptor beta chain originates from a study of CD8 T cells in Susac syndrome. The wider study: Susac syndrome patients were untreated, on corticosteroids with some adding intravenous immunoglobulin, or on intravenous immunoglobulin only.

Random hexamers were used to reverse transcribe about 0.45 to 1 ug of RNA. Using its own MiXCR run on the immunoSEQ multiplex PCR reads, TCRdb lists one record per CDR3 protein. The table has roughly 200,000 distinct CDR3 sequences, 90% to 95% seen once. The V end was cut by 2 bases, the J end by 7 bases, with 11 bases between. The CDR3 has 14 residues. The specimen was CD4+ T cells from PBMCs. V gene TRBV12-3 or TRBV12-4 combines with J gene TRBJ1-4; D unresolved. This clonotype originated in a human donor with Susac syndrome. CDR3 nucleotide sequence: TGTGCCAGCAGTTTAACGGGGTTCTCTGAAAAACTGTTTTTT. Encoded protein: CASSLTGFSEKLFF.